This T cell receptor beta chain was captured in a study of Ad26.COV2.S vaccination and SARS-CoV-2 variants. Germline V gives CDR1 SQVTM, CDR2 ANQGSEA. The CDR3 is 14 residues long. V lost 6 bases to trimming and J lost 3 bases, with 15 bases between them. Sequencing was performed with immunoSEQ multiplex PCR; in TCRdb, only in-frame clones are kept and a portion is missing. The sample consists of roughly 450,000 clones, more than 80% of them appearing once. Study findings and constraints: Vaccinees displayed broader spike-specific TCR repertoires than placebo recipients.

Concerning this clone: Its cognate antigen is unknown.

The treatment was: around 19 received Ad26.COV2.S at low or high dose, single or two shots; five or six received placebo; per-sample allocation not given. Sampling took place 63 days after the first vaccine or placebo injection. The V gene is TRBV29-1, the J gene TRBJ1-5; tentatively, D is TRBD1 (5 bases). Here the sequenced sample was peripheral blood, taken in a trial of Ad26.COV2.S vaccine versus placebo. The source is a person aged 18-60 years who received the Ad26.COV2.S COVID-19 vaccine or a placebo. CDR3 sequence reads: CSVSTTANNQPQHF. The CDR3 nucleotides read TGCAGCGTATCAACGACAGCCAACAATCAGCCCCAGCATTTT.